This T cell receptor beta chain came from a study of cytomegalovirus exposure and HLA in healthy donors. Study-level background: One earlier analysis, a look at 200 million or so T cells, found some 120 million unique TCR beta sequences. General study findings and limits: A prior analysis recorded that most TCR beta V segments were productive about 87% or about 30% of the time.

A multiplex PCR was run with 60 Vbeta primers and 13 Jbeta primers. Profiled with immunoSEQ multiplex PCR; TCRdb holds only in-frame clones, not every one. The data contain some 190,000 clones, around 82% of them singletons. Turning to this clone: The antigen remains undetermined.

V trimming: 9 bases; J trimming: 8 bases; junction bases outside the gene matches: 9. This CDR3 is built from 13 residues. CDR1 is SNHLY, CDR2 FYNNEI, per germline. The sequencing input was PBMCs. This receptor was identified in a woman aged 25-40 years in good health and CMV-seropositive. V is TRBV2 and J is TRBJ1-4, with 7 nucleotides matching TRBD1. The CDR3 DNA reads as TGTGCCAGTGACAGGGCGGGAGGCGAAAAACTGTTTTTT. Its translation: CASDRAGGEKLFF. Based on the CDR3 plus reference TRBV2 and TRBJ1-4, the full variable domain is EPEVTQTPSHQVTQMGQEVILRCVPISNHLYFYWYRQILGQKVEFLVSFYNNEISEKSEIFDDQFSVERPDGSNFTLKIRSTKLEDSAMYFCASDRAGGEKLFFGSGTQLSVL.